This T cell receptor (beta chain) was retrieved from a study of T cells in Graves' hyperthyroidism and ophthalmopathy. General observations from the study: Ophthalmopathy was distinguished from stable hyperthyroidism by 13 V-J signatures. A median 6.5 months before onset, the model predicted ophthalmopathy.

Exclusion of patients followed from uncontrolled infection, other autoimmune disease, pregnancy or lactation. Germline CDR1 is DFQATT and CDR2 is SNEGSKA (reference sequence). The CDR3 loop spans 17 amino acids. The V and J ends lost 4 bases and 8 bases, in that order; junction bases with no gene match: 14. A remark on this clonotype: The antigen is undetermined.

Amplified regions were TCR beta CDR3 sequences from RNA transcripts. First-round RT-PCR with HTBI primers amplified the TCR CDR3 region. TCRdb reprocessed the multiplex PCR reads via MiXCR and lists one record per CDR3 protein. The repertoire includes approximately 400,000 distinct CDR3 sequences, about 14% of them detected once, and 25% to 30% sits in the top ten. This TCR was sampled from a man between 45 and 60 years old with Graves' ophthalmopathy. The chain employs TRBV20-1 and TRBJ2-4; 13 nucleotides line up with TRBD2. Specimen: blood. The CDR3 DNA sequence: TGCAGTGCTATGGGGTTCGGACTAGCGGGAGCCCAGGACATTCAGTACTTC. Amino acid sequence: CSAMGFGLAGAQDIQYF.